A selection of T cell receptor beta chains follows, all from one sample in a study of patients and donors after allogeneic stem cell transplantation. From the RT-PCR reads, TCRdb called clonotypes with MiXCR, one entry per CDR3 protein. The sample has 800,000 to 1,000,000 distinct CDR3 sequences, 15% to 20% seen once. Material for sequencing was blood, either unsorted or a sorted T cell fraction (not recorded which). These receptor sequences come from a human donor who was either an allogeneic HSCT recipient or a stem cell or donor lymphocyte infusion donor (not recorded which). It is not recorded whose cells these are; they may come from a transplant donor. Each CDR3 is given with its conserved first and last residue. D genes are given only for firm matches.

13	TRBV9	-	CASSVGDLYGYTF
15	TRBV20-1	TRBD2	CSAFGTSGWTDTQYF
16	TRBV15	-	CATSRENRDRNSPLHF
14	TRBV27	-	CASSLSSGRNTIYF
18	TRBV7-3	TRBD2	CASSLTSGGASPPHEQFF
14	TRBV9	-	CASAPGLKYNEQFF
13	TRBV11-1	-	CASSRDGDQPQHF
17	TRBV5-6	TRBD1	CASSYEDRPPTTDTQYF
13	TRBV20-1	-	CSAFRDGLSFDFF
16	TRBV3-1	-	CASSLSGTGVPNEQFF
17	TRBV12-3/TRBV12-4	-	CASSSLRGGRGNTEAFF
14	TRBV29-1	TRBD1	CSVKRQGGNNGYTF
18	TRBV11-2	-	CASSLRGGVWSGSYEQYF
16	TRBV13	TRBD1	CASRAWDRGNGYEQYF
15	TRBV20-1	TRBD2	CSARSTSGATYEQYF
11	TRBV9	-	CASSVNFGYTF
15	TRBV3-1	-	CASTTRGAATGELFF
16	TRBV20-1	-	CSARAHSGSSNQPQHF
12	TRBV10-3	-	CAISESRHEQFF
18	TRBV5-1	-	CASSLEPRQSANTGELFF
13	TRBV12-3/TRBV12-4	-	CASSRLDTGELFF
15	TRBV5-1	-	CASSFEGSTLNEQFF
15	TRBV5-1	-	CASSRPTGMATEAFF
15	TRBV5-1	TRBD1	CASSLEPGGFGKLFF
14	TRBV7-3	TRBD1	CASSSRGPPYGYTF
16	TRBV9	-	CASSVGTDDSGNTIYF
14	TRBV18	-	CASSPTPKRETQYF
13	TRBV5-1	-	CASSFNKNYGYTF
16	TRBV12-3/TRBV12-4	TRBD1	CASSPGTGASHYGYTF
14	TRBV5-5	-	CASSLHSVYNEQFF
16	TRBV5-1	TRBD2	CASSRPERGSPHEQYF
14	TRBV12-3/TRBV12-4	TRBD2	CASSIAGPYNEQFF
15	TRBV5-1	TRBD2	CASSLGGGDSDTQYF
16	TRBV4-1	-	CASSPFGWISNYGYTF
17	TRBV7-9	TRBD1	CASSSPPRDRVYNEQFF
11	TRBV20-1	TRBD1	CSARTGNIQYF
16	TRBV9	TRBD1	CASSAWFGTGQETQYF
14	TRBV5-1	-	CASSLGRTQETQYF
15	TRBV7-2	TRBD1	CASSPGTGGVEKLFF
11	TRBV29-1	-	CSVRDTGELFF
16	TRBV6-1	-	CASKVPDSPRNTEAFF
15	TRBV6-1	-	CASRSTGGSYNEQFF
13	TRBV20-1	TRBD1	CSARGTGGAEQYF
12	TRBV12-3/TRBV12-4	-	CASSFRGNEQYF
15	TRBV7-2	-	CASSLEGQALNEQFF